This TCR beta chain was sequenced in a study of T cells after yellow fever vaccination. Across the study: Fractions with few cells were prepared using SMART-Seq v4 Ultra Low Input. Study conclusions and caveats: Once the booster was given, most primary-vaccination clones reappeared, at around 96% for CD4 and approximately 88% for CD8.

This clonotype was picked up many times. Its target is not known. The CDR3 covers 15 residues. CDR1 is SGHRS and CDR2 is YFSETQ in the germline V gene. V was trimmed by 0 bases and J by 10 bases, leaving 14 bases between them. 5'RACE template switching added a universal primer site and UMIs to TCR cDNA. Each CDR3 protein gets one entry after TCRdb re-called the 5' RACE reads with MiXCR. Of about 300,000 distinct CDR3 sequences detected, around 9.3% appear once; the ten largest clones hold about 3%. The chain joins TRBV5-1 to TRBJ1-6, with D tentatively TRBD1 (6 bases). The clonotype was recovered from a man in his late teens or twenties who received the YFV17D yellow fever vaccine. Sequencing was performed on CD4+ T cells sorted from PBMCs, taken 5 days after the yellow fever booster vaccination. CDR3 nucleotides: TGCGCCAGCAGCTTGGCGGGACACGATTACTCACCCCTCCACTTT. It encodes CASSLAGHDYSPLHF. The variable domain in full, with the rest retrieved from reference TRBV5-1 and TRBJ1-6, is KAGVTQTPRYLIKTRGQQVTLSCSPISGHRSVSWYQQTPGQGLQFLFEYFSETQRNKGNFPGRFSGRQFSNSRSEMNVSTLELGDSALYLCASSLAGHDYSPLHFGNGTRLTVT.